Each of the 9 T cell receptor beta chains below was sequenced from the same sample in a study of T cells in Graves' hyperthyroidism and ophthalmopathy. RNA transcripts were the template for amplifying TCR beta CDR3 regions. The HTBI set primed first-round TCR CDR3 RT-PCR. Each CDR3 protein is one row after TCRdb ran MiXCR on the multiplex PCR reads. The sample has about 360,000 distinct CDR3 sequences, approximately 13% seen once. The specimen was blood. These receptors were collected from a woman in her late teens or twenties with Graves' hyperthyroidism.

The chain links TRBV2 to TRBJ1-1; no definite D call. Germline CDR1 and CDR2: SNHLY and FYNNEI. Trimming pared 1 base from V and 3 bases from J, leaving 12 bases between. CDR3 length: 15 amino acids. The CDR3 DNA reads TGTGCCAGCAGTGAAGTAGCCATTGGGTACACTGAAGCTTTCTTT. The encoded protein is CASSEVAIGYTEAFF.

At least ten counts were recorded for this clonotype. The chain couples TRBV28 to TRBJ1-1, with 10 bases that match TRBD1. Germline assignment: CDR1 MDHEN and CDR2 SYDVKM. V gave up 6 bases and J gave up 9 bases; unmatched junction bases: 10. This CDR3 spans 14 amino acids. The CDR3 sequence is CASREGQGTRQAFF. CDR3 nucleotides: TGTGCCAGCAGAGAGGGACAGGGGACGCGCCAAGCTTTCTTT.

Ten or more counts support this clonotype. The J gene is TRBJ1-4, the V gene TRBV4-1; D call uncertain. The germline CDR1 and CDR2 sequences are MGHRA and YSYEKL. The V end was cut by 1 base, the J end by 0 bases, with 12 bases between. There are 17 residues in the CDR3. The CDR3 here is CASSQVVSPPTNEKLFF. CDR3 DNA sequence: TGCGCCAGCAGCCAAGTTGTATCTCCTCCAACTAATGAAAAACTGTTTTTT.

This rearrangement joins TRBV24-1 to TRBJ2-3; D unresolved. This CDR3 spans 14 amino acids. Per the germline V gene, CDR1 is KGHDR and CDR2 is SFDVKD. Deletions cut 3 bases from V and 4 bases from J, with 10 bases between. This chain's CDR3 is CATSDVYRSDTQYF. CDR3 sequence (DNA): TGTGCCACCAGTGATGTCTACAGATCAGATACGCAGTATTTT.

This clonotype was counted at least ten times. The V gene is TRBV6-6, the J gene TRBJ1-2; D is unresolved. CDR3 length: 14 amino acids. V lost 2 bases to trimming and J lost 8 bases, with 15 bases between them. Germline CDR1 MNHNY, CDR2 SVGAGI (reference sequence). CDR3 amino acids: CASSYDFQTGGYTF. The CDR3, as DNA: TGTGCCAGCAGTTACGACTTTCAGACGGGGGGCTACACCTTC.

This clonotype was observed at least ten times. The chain combines TRBV9 with TRBJ2-5, with unresolved D. V lost 3 bases to trimming and J lost 1 base, with 10 bases between them. Germline-derived CDR1 and CDR2 are SGDLS and YYNGEE. The CDR3 covers 14 residues. Written as DNA, the CDR3 is TGTGCCAGCAGCGCCCGGACGGCCCAAGAGACCCAGTACTTC. Amino acid sequence: CASSARTAQETQYF.

This clonotype was recorded at least ten times. The chain is built from TRBV18 and TRBJ2-1; 9 bases agree with TRBD1. The CDR3 consists of 15 residues. CDR1 is KGHSH, CDR2 LQKENI, per germline. V lost 6 bases and J lost 7; bases outside the gene matches: 10. CDR3 DNA sequence: TGTGCCAGCTCGCCAACAGGGGGCCTTAGGAATGAGCAGTTCTTC. This sequence encodes CASSPTGGLRNEQFF.

This clonotype was observed at least ten times. The rearrangement links TRBV20-1 to TRBJ2-5; TRBD1 might be the D (8 bases). From germline, CDR1 is DFQATT and CDR2 SNEGSKA (reference sequence). V shed 5 bases and J shed 4 bases, with 14 bases lying between them. The CDR3 contains 13 residues. The CDR3 DNA follows: TGCAGTGCTCGGAACAGGGGGGGAGAGACCCAGTACTTC. As protein: CSARNRGGETQYF.

The sample holds a few counts of this clonotype. The chain is built from TRBV7-8 and TRBJ2-1, with D tentatively TRBD1 (5 bases). Germline CDR1 reads SGHVS; CDR2 reads FQNEAQ. Deletions cut 1 base from V and 7 bases from J, with 14 bases between. CDR3 size: 15 residues. CDR3: CASSLGGIGSNEQFF. CDR3 sequence (DNA): TGTGCCAGCAGCTTAGGGGGCATTGGGTCGAATGAGCAGTTCTTC.